The 18 T cell receptor beta chains listed next were all sequenced from one sample in a study of T cell repertoires in cytomegalovirus infection. TCRdb reprocessed the reads with MiXCR, giving one entry per CDR3 protein. The profile shows more than 150,000 distinct CDR3 sequences, 28% of them singletons. Specimen: PBMCs. The receptor set was obtained from a human donor in good health (CMV status not recorded). Some clones in this sample may be carry-over from other donors' samples.

This clonotype showed up just a few times. The V call is TRBV6-5, the J call TRBJ1-1, with D possibly matching TRBD1 (5 bases). In germline, CDR1 is MNHEY, CDR2 SVGAGI. The V end was cut by 10 bases, the J end by 7 bases, with 19 bases between. The CDR3 extends over 13 amino acids. The CDR3 sequence: CATERGVQGEAFF. The CDR3 DNA sequence: TGTGCCACCGAAAGAGGGGTGCAAGGTGAAGCTTTCTTT.

This clonotype was detected only a few times. The V call is TRBV7-2, the J call TRBJ1-1; D gene ambiguous. CDR1 is SGHTA and CDR2 is FQGNSA in the germline V gene. V lost 0 bases and J lost 7, with 9 bases in between. The CDR3 is 13 residues long. The CDR3 reads CASSLARPYEAFF. CDR3 DNA: TGTGCCAGCAGCTTAGCGCGGCCGTATGAAGCTTTCTTT.

As for this clonotype: The junction departs from the called germline gene at one end, perhaps through a read error. The chain recombines TRBV4-1 with TRBJ2-7; no clear D gene. In germline, CDR1 is MGHRA, CDR2 YSYEKL. The length of the CDR3 is 16 residues. The DNA of the CDR3 is TGTGCCAGCAACCAAGAGGAAGCTAAAGCAGGCTACGAGCAGTACTTC. Translating it yields CASNQEEAKAGYEQYF.

The gene calls are TRBV19 and TRBJ2-3; perhaps D is TRBD1 or TRBD2 (5 bases each). CDR3 length: 14 amino acids. Between the trimmed V and J ends, which lost 4 bases and 6 bases, there was a span of 14 bases. CDR1 and CDR2 from the germline V gene are LNHDA and SQIVND (reference sequence). Here the CDR3 reads CASSRGVLMDTQYF. The DNA of the CDR3 is TGTGCCAGTAGTAGAGGGGTGCTAATGGATACGCAGTATTTT.

The chain has TRBV15 and TRBJ1-4; D ambiguous. In germline, CDR1 is LNHNV, CDR2 YYDKDF (reference sequence). This CDR3 has 11 residues. V lost 3 bases, J lost 8 bases, and 4 bases lay in between. The CDR3, as DNA: TGTGCCACCAGCAGGGGAGAAAAACTGTTTTTT. This codes for CATSRGEKLFF.

The chain is built from TRBV6-1 and TRBJ2-1; D may be TRBD1 (5 bases). Germline CDR1 and CDR2: MNHNS and SASEGT. The CDR3 contains 16 residues. Trimming removed 4 bases from V and 7 bases from J, with 20 bases in between. The CDR3 DNA reads TGTGCCAGCAGTGGGGGCCTTACACGGCTAACTAATGAGCAGTTCTTC. As protein: CASSGGLTRLTNEQFF.

This clonotype was detected only a few times. The V gene is TRBV12-3 or TRBV12-4, the J gene TRBJ1-3; D gene uncertain. This CDR3 has 16 amino acids. Between the trimmed V and J ends, which lost 6 bases and 0 bases, there was a span of 15 bases. The CDR3 loop reads CASSPRRDGSGNTIYF. As DNA, the CDR3 is TGTGCCAGCAGCCCGCGGAGAGACGGCTCTGGAAACACCATATATTTT.

This clonotype was recorded at least ten times. CDR3 in DNA: TGTGCCAGCAGTGAATCGACCCAAGGAGGCAATCAGCCCCAGCATTTT. Encoded protein: CASSESTQGGNQPQHF. This rearrangement joins TRBV25-1 to TRBJ1-5; D is unresolved. V was cut by 1 base and J by 2 bases, with 12 bases left in between. CDR1 and CDR2 from the germline V gene are MGHDK and SYGVNS. There are 16 residues in the CDR3.

This chain links TRBV5-1 with TRBJ1-1; 8 bases are a match to TRBD1. Germline trimming cut 6 bases from V and 5 bases from J; bases unmatched to any gene: 12. Germline CDR1 and CDR2: SGHRS and YFSETQ. The CDR3 sequence is 15 residues long. The CDR3 region has the DNA TGCGCCAGCACGGAAGGTACAGGGGGATTGACTGAAGCTTTCTTT. It encodes CASTEGTGGLTEAFF. The variable domain in full, completed from reference TRBV5-1 and TRBJ1-1, reads KAGVTQTPRYLIKTRGQQVTLSCSPISGHRSVSWYQQTPGQGLQFLFEYFSETQRNKGNFPGRFSGRQFSNSRSEMNVSTLELGDSALYLCASTEGTGGLTEAFFGQGTRLTVV.

This chain connects TRBV11-2 to TRBJ2-3; 14 bases line up with TRBD2. The CDR3 covers 17 residues. Per the germline V gene, CDR1 is SGHAT and CDR2 is FQNNGV. Germline trimming cut 5 bases from V and 3 bases from J; bases unmatched to any gene: 7. This CDR3 reads CASSLRLAGGPTDTQYF. CDR3 nucleotide sequence: TGTGCCAGCAGCCTCCGACTAGCGGGGGGGCCAACAGATACGCAGTATTTT.

This rearrangement joins TRBV20-1 to TRBJ2-5, with TRBD1 identical over 9 bases. The CDR3 is made up of 16 amino acids. Germline trimming cut 2 bases from V and 7 bases from J; bases unmatched to any gene: 14. Germline V gene lookup returns CDR1 DFQATT and CDR2 SNEGSKA (reference sequence). CDR3 region: CSARPNLQGALWTQYF. In DNA form, the CDR3 reads TGCAGTGCTAGACCAAATCTACAGGGGGCGCTTTGGACCCAGTACTTC.

This clonotype turned up a few times. The chain has TRBV10-2 and TRBJ1-2, with D unresolved. Trimming pared 3 bases from V and 0 bases from J, leaving 11 bases between. The CDR3 has 15 residues. Germline assignment: CDR1 WSHSY and CDR2 SAAADI. CDR3 nucleotide sequence: TGCGCCAGCAGTGAAAGGGAGAAGGCTAACTATGGCTACACCTTC. This encodes CASSEREKANYGYTF.

The sample holds many counts of this clonotype. The J gene is TRBJ2-5, the V gene TRBV7-9, with D unresolved. The CDR3 is 12 residues long. Trimming shortened V by 5 bases and J by 5 bases, and 9 bases separated the two germline ends. Germline V gene sequence: CDR1 SEHNR, CDR2 FQNEAQ (reference sequence). CDR3 sequence: CASSPMGETQYF. DNA for the CDR3: TGTGCCAGCAGCCCCATGGGGGAGACCCAGTACTTC.

This clonotype was seen a handful of times. This chain links TRBV12-3 or TRBV12-4 with TRBJ1-4; no firm D call. The CDR3 runs 14 residues. The V end was cut by 6 bases, the J end by 8 bases, with 16 bases between. CDR3 coding DNA: TGTGCCAGCAGCCTGAGCGGGAGTCGAGAAAAACTGTTTTTT. This gives the protein CASSLSGSREKLFF.

The V gene is TRBV7-9, the J gene TRBJ2-5; D call uncertain. Germline values: CDR1 SEHNR, CDR2 FQNEAQ (reference sequence). CDR3 length: 14 amino acids. V gave up 1 base and J gave up 5 bases, with 11 bases separating them. The DNA for the CDR3 is TGTGCCAGCAGCTTAGGTTTCTCATCGGAGACCCAGTACTTC. This encodes CASSLGFSSETQYF. The variable domain in full, with the rest retrieved from reference TRBV7-9 and TRBJ2-5, is DTGVSQNPRHKITKRGQNVTFRCDPISEHNRLYWYRQTLGQGPEFLTYFQNEAQLEKSRLLSDRFSAERPKGSFSTLEIQRTEQGDSAMYLCASSLGFSSETQYFGPGTRLLVL.

Of note for this clonotype: One end of the junction is discordant with germline, which a read error may explain. The chain joins TRBV29-1 to TRBJ1-3; the match to TRBD1 covers 8 bases. The germline CDR1 and CDR2 sequences are SQVTM and ANQGSEA. The CDR3 sequence is 14 residues long. Here the CDR3 reads CSVRTGGAGNTTYF. The CDR3 coding sequence is TGCAGCGTACGAACAGGGGGAGCTGGAAACACCACATATTTT.

In its sample, this clonotype was seen a few times. V usage is TRBV19 and J usage is TRBJ1-2, with unresolved D. The CDR3 spans 14 residues. Germline V lookup: CDR1 LNHDA, CDR2 SQIVND (reference sequence). The V end was cut by 5 bases, the J end by 3 bases, with 13 bases between. This CDR3 is CASSPLDGDYGYTF. CDR3 in DNA: TGTGCCAGTAGTCCCCTGGACGGAGACTATGGCTACACCTTC.

The CDR3 spells CASSIAGANVLTF. The CDR3, as DNA: TGTGCCAGCAGCATTGCCGGGGCCAACGTCCTGACTTTC. The chain uses TRBV11-2 and TRBJ2-6; D is unclear. The germline V and J ends were trimmed by 5 bases and 4 bases, with 6 bases remaining between them. The V gene's germline CDR1 is SGHAT and CDR2 FQNNGV. The CDR3 is 13 residues long.